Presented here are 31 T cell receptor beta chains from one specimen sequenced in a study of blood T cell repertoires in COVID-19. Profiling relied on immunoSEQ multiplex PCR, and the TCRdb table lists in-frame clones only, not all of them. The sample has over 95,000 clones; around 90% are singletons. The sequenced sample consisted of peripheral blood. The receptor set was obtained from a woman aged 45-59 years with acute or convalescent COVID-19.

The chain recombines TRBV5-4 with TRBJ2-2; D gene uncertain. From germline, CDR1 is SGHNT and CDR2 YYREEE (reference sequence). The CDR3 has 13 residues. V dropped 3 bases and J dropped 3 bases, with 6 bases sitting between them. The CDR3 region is CASSSADTGELFF. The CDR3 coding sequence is TGTGCCAGCAGCTCTGCGGACACCGGGGAGCTGTTTTTT.

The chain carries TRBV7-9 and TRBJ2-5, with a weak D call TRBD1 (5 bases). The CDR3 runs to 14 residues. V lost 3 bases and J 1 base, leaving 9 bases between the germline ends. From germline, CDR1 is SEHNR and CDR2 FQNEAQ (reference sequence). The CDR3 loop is CASSFVGAQETQYF. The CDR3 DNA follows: TGTGCCAGCAGCTTTGTTGGGGCCCAAGAGACCCAGTACTTC.

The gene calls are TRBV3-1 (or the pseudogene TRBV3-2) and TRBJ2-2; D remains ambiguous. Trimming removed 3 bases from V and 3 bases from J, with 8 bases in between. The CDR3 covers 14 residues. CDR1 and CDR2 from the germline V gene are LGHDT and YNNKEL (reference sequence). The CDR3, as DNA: TGTGCCAGCAGCCAGTCACTTCACACCGGGGAGCTGTTTTTT. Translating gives CASSQSLHTGELFF.

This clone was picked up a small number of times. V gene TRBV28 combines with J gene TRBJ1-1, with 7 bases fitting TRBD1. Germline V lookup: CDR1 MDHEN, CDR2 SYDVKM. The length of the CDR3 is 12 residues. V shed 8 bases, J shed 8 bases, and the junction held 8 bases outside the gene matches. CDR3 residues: CASRGQDHEAFF. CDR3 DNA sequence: TGTGCCAGCCGAGGACAGGATCACGAAGCTTTCTTT.

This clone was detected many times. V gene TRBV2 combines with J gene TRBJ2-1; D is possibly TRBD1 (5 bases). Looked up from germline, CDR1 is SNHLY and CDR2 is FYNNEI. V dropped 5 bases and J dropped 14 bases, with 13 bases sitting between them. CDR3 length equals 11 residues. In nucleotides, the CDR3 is TGTGCCAGCAGTTTGGACAAGCGCGAGTTCTTC. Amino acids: CASSLDKREFF.

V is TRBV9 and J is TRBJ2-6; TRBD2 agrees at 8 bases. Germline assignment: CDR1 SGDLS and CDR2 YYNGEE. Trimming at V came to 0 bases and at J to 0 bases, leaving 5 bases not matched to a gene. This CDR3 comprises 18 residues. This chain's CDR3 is CASSVGTGTSSGANVLTF. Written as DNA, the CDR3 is TGTGCCAGCAGCGTAGGCACAGGGACTAGCTCTGGGGCCAACGTCCTGACTTTC.

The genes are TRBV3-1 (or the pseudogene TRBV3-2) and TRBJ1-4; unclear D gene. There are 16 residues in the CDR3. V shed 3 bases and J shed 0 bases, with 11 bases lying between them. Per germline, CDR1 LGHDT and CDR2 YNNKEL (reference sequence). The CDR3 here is CASSQGGCSTNEKLFF. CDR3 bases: TGTGCCAGCAGCCAGGGAGGTTGCTCAACTAATGAAAAACTGTTTTTT.

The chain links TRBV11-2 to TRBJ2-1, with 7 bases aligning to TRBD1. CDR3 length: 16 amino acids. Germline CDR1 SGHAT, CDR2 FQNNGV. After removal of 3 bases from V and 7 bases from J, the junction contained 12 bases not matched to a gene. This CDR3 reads CASSLSLGGLVNEQFF. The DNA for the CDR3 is TGTGCCAGCAGCTTGTCATTAGGGGGCTTAGTAAATGAGCAGTTCTTC.

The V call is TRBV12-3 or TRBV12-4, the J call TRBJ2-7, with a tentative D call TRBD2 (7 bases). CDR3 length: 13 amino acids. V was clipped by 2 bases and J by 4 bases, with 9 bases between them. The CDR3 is CASSLRGGYEQYF. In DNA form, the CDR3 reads TGTGCCAGCAGTTTAAGGGGGGGATACGAGCAGTACTTC.

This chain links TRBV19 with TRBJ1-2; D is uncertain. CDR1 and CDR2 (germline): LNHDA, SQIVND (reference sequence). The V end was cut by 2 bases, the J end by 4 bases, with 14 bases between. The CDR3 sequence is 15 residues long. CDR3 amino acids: CASSITAEGPYGYTF. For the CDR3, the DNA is TGTGCCAGTAGTATAACGGCGGAGGGCCCCTATGGCTACACCTTC.

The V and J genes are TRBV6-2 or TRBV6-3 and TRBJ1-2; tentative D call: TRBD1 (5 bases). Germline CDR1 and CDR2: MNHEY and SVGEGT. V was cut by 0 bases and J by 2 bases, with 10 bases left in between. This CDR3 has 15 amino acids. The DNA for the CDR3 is TGTGCCAGCAGTTACTCGAGGCAGGGAAACTATGGCTACACCTTC. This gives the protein CASSYSRQGNYGYTF.

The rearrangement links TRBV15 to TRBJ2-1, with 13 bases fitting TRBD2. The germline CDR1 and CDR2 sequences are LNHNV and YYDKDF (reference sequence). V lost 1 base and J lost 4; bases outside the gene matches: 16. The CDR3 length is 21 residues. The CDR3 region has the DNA TGTGCCACCAGCAGAGCTCCTGGACTAGCGGGAGTTGGACCCGGGTACAATGAGCAGTTCTTC. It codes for CATSRAPGLAGVGPGYNEQFF.

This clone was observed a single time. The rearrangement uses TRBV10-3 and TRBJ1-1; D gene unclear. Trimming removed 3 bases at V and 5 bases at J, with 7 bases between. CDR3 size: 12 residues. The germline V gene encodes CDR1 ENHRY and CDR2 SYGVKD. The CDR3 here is CAISERGTEAFF. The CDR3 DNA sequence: TGTGCCATCAGTGAAAGAGGGACTGAAGCTTTCTTT.

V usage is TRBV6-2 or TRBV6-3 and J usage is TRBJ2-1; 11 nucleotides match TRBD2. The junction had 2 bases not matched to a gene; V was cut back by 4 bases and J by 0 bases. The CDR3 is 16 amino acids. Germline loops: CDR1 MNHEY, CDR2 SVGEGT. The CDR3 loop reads CASSSLAGDSYNEQFF. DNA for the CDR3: TGTGCCAGCAGTTCACTAGCGGGAGACTCCTACAATGAGCAGTTCTTC.

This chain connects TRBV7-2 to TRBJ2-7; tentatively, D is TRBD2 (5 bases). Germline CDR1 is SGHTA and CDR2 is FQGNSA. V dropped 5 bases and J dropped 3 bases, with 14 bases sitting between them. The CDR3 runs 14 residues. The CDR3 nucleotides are TGTGCCAGCAGCCCCAGGAGGACCAACTACGAGCAGTACTTC. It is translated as CASSPRRTNYEQYF.

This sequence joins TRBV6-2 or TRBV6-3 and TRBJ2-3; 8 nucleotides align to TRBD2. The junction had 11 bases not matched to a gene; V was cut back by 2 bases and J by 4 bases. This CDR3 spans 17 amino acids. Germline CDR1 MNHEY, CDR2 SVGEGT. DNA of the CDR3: TGTGCCAGCAGTTACAGGCCATTCGGGAGGGTGGCAGATACGCAGTATTTT. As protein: CASSYRPFGRVADTQYF.

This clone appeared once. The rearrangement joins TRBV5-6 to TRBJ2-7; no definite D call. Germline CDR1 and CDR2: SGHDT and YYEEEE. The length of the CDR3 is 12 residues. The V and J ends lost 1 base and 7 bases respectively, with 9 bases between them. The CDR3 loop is CASSLMESEQYF. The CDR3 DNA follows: TGTGCCAGCAGCTTGATGGAGAGTGAGCAGTACTTC.

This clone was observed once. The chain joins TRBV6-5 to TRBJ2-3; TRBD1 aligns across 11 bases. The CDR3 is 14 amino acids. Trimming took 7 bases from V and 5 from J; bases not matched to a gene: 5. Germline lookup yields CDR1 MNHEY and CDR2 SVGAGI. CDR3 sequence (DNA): TGTGCCAGCACCTCGGACAGGGGGCGAGATACGCAGTATTTT. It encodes CASTSDRGRDTQYF.

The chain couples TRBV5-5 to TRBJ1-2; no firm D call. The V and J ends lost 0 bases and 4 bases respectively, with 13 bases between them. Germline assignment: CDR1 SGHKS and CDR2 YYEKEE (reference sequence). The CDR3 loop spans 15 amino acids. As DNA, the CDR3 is TGTGCCAGCAGCTTGGATGGTCAGGTGACCTATGGCTACACCTTC. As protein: CASSLDGQVTYGYTF.

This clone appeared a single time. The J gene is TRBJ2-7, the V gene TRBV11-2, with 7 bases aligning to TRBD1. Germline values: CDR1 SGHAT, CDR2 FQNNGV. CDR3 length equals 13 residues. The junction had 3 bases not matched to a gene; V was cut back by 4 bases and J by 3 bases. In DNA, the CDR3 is TGTGCCAGCAGCTACTACAGGGGCTACGAGCAGTACTTC. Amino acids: CASSYYRGYEQYF.

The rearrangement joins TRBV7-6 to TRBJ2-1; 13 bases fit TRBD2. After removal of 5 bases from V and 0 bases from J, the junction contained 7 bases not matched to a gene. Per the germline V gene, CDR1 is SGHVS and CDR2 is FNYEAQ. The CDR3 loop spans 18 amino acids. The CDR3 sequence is CASSPGLAGEISYNEQFF. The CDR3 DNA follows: TGTGCCAGCAGCCCAGGACTAGCGGGGGAAATCTCCTACAATGAGCAGTTCTTC.

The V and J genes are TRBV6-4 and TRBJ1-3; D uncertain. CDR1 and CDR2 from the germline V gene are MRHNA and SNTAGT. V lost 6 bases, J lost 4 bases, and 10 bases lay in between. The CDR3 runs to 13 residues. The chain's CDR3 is CASSQTPGNTIYF. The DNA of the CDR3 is TGTGCCAGCAGCCAGACACCAGGAAACACCATATATTTT.

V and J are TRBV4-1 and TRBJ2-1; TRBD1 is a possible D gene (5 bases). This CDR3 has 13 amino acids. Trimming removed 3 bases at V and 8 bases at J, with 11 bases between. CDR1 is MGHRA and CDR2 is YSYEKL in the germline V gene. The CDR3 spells CASSQYEGDEQFF. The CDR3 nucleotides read TGCGCCAGCAGCCAGTATGAAGGGGATGAGCAGTTCTTC.

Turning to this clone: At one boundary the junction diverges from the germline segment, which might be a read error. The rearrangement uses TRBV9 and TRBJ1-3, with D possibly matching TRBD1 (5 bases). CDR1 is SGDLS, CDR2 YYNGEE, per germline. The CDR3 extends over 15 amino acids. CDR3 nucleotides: TGTGCCAGCAGCGTAGGAGTGGGGACTGGGAACACCATATATTTT. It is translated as CASSVGVGTGNTIYF.

Here the CDR3 reads CASSPSDRGLGNEQFF. Written as DNA, the CDR3 is TGTGCCAGCAGCCCCTCGGACAGGGGGCTGGGGAATGAGCAGTTCTTC. This sequence joins TRBV5-4 and TRBJ2-1; the match to TRBD1 covers 11 bases. Trimming cost V 4 bases and J 7 bases; bases outside gene matches: 10. CDR1 is SGHNT, CDR2 YYREEE, per germline (reference sequence). The CDR3 has 16 amino acids. The variable domain in full, with the rest retrieved from reference TRBV5-4 and TRBJ2-1, is ETGVTQSPTHLIKTRGQQVTLRCSSQSGHNTVSWYQQALGQGPQFIFQYYREEENGRGNFPPRFSGLQFPNYSSELNVNALELDDSALYLCASSPSDRGLGNEQFFGPGTRLTVL.

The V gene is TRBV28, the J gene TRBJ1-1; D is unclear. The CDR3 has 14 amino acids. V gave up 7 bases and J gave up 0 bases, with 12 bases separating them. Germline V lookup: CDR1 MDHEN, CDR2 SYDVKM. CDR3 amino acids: CASTLANMNTEAFF. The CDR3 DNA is TGTGCCAGCACCCTAGCCAACATGAACACTGAAGCTTTCTTT.

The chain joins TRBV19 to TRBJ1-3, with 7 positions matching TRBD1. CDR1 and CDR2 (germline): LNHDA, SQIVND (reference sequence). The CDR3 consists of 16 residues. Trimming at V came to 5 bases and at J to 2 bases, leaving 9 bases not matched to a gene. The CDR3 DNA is TGTGCCAGTAGTTCGACAGGGTATGGAACTGGAAACACCATATATTTT. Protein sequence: CASSSTGYGTGNTIYF. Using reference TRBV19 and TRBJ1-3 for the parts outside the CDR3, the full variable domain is DGGITQSPKYLFRKEGQNVTLSCEQNLNHDAMYWYRQDPGQGLRLIYYSQIVNDFQKGDIAEGYSVSREKKESFPLTVTSAQKNPTAFYLCASSSTGYGTGNTIYFGEGSWLTVV.

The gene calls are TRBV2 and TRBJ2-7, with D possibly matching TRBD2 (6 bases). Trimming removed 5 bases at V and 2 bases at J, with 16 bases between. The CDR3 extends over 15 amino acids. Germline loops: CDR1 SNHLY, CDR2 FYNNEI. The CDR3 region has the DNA TGTGCCAGCAGTCTCCGTCTCGGGGGACCCTACGAGCAGTACTTC. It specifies CASSLRLGGPYEQYF.

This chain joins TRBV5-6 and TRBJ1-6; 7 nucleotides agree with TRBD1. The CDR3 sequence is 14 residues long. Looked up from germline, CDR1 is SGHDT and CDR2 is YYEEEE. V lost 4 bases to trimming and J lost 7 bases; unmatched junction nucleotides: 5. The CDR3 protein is CASSGTAINSPLHF. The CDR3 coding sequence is TGTGCCAGCAGCGGGACAGCCATAAATTCACCCCTCCACTTT.

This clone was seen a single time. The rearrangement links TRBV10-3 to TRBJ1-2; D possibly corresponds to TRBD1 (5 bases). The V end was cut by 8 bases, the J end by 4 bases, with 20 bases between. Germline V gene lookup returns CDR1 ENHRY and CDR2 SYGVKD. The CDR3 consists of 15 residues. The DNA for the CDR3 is TGTGCCATCGGGGACTTAGGGGAACGGGGCTATGGCTACACCTTC. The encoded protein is CAIGDLGERGYGYTF.

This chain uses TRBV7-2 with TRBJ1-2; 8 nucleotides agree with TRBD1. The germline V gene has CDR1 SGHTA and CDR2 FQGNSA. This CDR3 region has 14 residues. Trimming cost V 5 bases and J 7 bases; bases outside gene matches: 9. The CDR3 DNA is TGTGCCAGCAGCCATCCCTCAGGGGGCTCTGGCTACACCTTC. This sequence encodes CASSHPSGGSGYTF.